These 15 T cell receptor beta chains share one sample of origin, sequenced in a study of OX40 agonist ivuxolimab in advanced cancers. TCRdb keeps only in-frame clones here, not all; method: immunoSEQ multiplex PCR. The repertoire has over 65,000 clones, roughly 90% of them found once; the top ten carry approximately 0.25%. Sequencing used CD4+ or CD8+ T cells sorted from blood, obtained in a trial of the OX40 agonist ivuxolimab. The receptors here all came from an adult with an advanced solid tumor such as melanoma, head and neck, liver or kidney cancer.

The chain has TRBV19 and TRBJ1-4; D perhaps matches TRBD1 (6 bases). Germline V lookup: CDR1 LNHDA, CDR2 SQIVND (reference sequence). The CDR3 has 15 residues. The V end lost 6 bases, the J end lost 0 bases, and 11 bases lay between the germline ends. This CDR3 is CASSDRLATNEKLFF. For the CDR3, the DNA is TGTGCCAGTAGCGACAGGCTTGCAACTAATGAAAAACTGTTTTTT.

J is TRBJ2-5 and V is TRBV14, with 10 bases lining up with TRBD2. V lost 4 bases, J lost 5 bases, and 7 bases stayed unmatched. CDR1 is SGHDN, CDR2 FVKESK, per germline. CDR3 length: 15 residues. The CDR3 DNA is TGTGCCAGCAGCCCCCTCGGGACTAGCGTTGAGACCCAGTACTTC. Translation: CASSPLGTSVETQYF.

The CDR3 here is CASRRTSGGTDTQYF. CDR3 sequence (DNA): TGTGCCAGCAGGAGGACTAGCGGGGGGACAGATACGCAGTATTTT. This chain links TRBV5-4 with TRBJ2-3, with 14 bases aligning to TRBD2. The CDR3 contains 15 residues. Germline-derived CDR1 and CDR2 are SGHNT and YYREEE (reference sequence). Trimming removed 5 bases from V and 3 bases from J; junction bases left unmatched: 2.

V is TRBV11-1 and J is TRBJ1-1, with D unclear. V dropped 4 bases and J dropped 6 bases, with 18 bases sitting between them. Germline CDR1 reads SGHAT; CDR2 reads FQDESV (reference sequence). The CDR3 is 15 amino acids. The CDR3 region has the DNA TGTGCCAGCAGCTCCCAAGCCGGAGGTACGTCTGAAGCTTTCTTT. Translated, it gives CASSSQAGGTSEAFF. Full variable domain (rest looked up from reference TRBV11-1 and TRBJ1-1): EAEVAQSPRYKITEKSQAVAFWCDPISGHATLYWYRQILGQGPELLVQFQDESVVDDSQLPKDRFSAERLKGVDSTLKIQPAELGDSAMYLCASSSQAGGTSEAFFGQGTRLTVV.

The chain carries TRBV4-3 and TRBJ1-1; tentative D call: TRBD1 (5 bases). The CDR3 is 16 residues long. V was pared by 6 bases and J by 2 bases, with 19 bases between. CDR1 is LGHNA, CDR2 YSLEER, per germline. The DNA for the CDR3 is TGCGCCAGCAGGCGTGGAGGGGTAGTGGAAAACACTGAAGCTTTCTTT. This translates into CASRRGGVVENTEAFF.

V is TRBV6-5 and J is TRBJ2-7, with D uncertain. The germline gives CDR1 MNHEY, CDR2 SVGAGI. The CDR3 length is 15 residues. Trimming pared 6 bases from V and 2 bases from J, leaving 17 bases between. CDR3 coding DNA: TGTGCCAGCAGAACTTCTCGATTAGGAGCCTACGAGCAGTACTTC. It yields the protein CASRTSRLGAYEQYF.

This chain connects TRBV11-2 to TRBJ2-7; 9 bases match TRBD2. The CDR3 has 15 amino acids. V lost 5 bases and J lost 4; bases outside the gene matches: 9. Germline V gene data show CDR1 as SGHAT and CDR2 as FQNNGV. CDR3 DNA sequence: TGTGCCAGCAGCCGGCAGGCGGGAGGGGGTTACGAGCAGTACTTC. Translated, it gives CASSRQAGGGYEQYF.

The rearrangement links TRBV5-1 to TRBJ2-3, with D perhaps TRBD2 (6 bases). Germline CDR1 is SGHRS and CDR2 is YFSETQ. CDR3 length equals 15 residues. Trimming cost V 4 bases and J 4 bases, with 16 bases left between them. The CDR3 nucleotides are TGCGCCAGCAGCCTCCCGGGAGCGGTTCCAGATACGCAGTATTTT. This gives the protein CASSLPGAVPDTQYF.

This clone was recorded only once. V gene TRBV4-1 combines with J gene TRBJ2-1, with 12 bases fitting TRBD2. J was trimmed by 1 base and V by 5 bases; bases with no gene match: 6. The CDR3 is 17 amino acids. CDR1 is MGHRA, CDR2 YSYEKL, per germline. CDR3 in amino acids: CASSSQTSGSSYNEQFF. The CDR3 DNA is TGCGCCAGCAGCAGCCAGACTAGCGGGAGTTCCTACAATGAGCAGTTCTTC.

The rearrangement uses TRBV4-1 and TRBJ2-2; D not resolved. The V end lost 1 base, the J end lost 2 bases, and 14 bases lay between the germline ends. This CDR3 has 17 amino acids. Germline-derived CDR1 and CDR2 are MGHRA and YSYEKL. The CDR3 region is CASSQGVQTPNTGELFF. The CDR3 nucleotides read TGCGCCAGCAGCCAAGGAGTGCAGACACCAAACACCGGGGAGCTGTTTTTT.

This clone was detected only a few times. V gene TRBV6-6 combines with J gene TRBJ1-5; weak D call: TRBD1 (5 bases). CDR1 and CDR2 (germline): MNHNY, SVGAGI (reference sequence). V lost 1 base, J lost 9 bases, and 16 bases lay in between. This CDR3 comprises 15 residues. CDR3 loop: CASSYLGLTTWPQHF. As DNA, the CDR3 is TGTGCCAGCAGTTACTTGGGACTGACGACTTGGCCCCAGCATTTT.

The rearrangement joins TRBV19 to TRBJ1-2, with 9 positions matching TRBD1. J lost 7 bases, V lost 7 bases, and 7 bases had no gene match. There are 13 residues in the CDR3. Germline V CDR1 and CDR2: LNHDA, SQIVND (reference sequence). The CDR3 sequence is CASTPGQGFGYTF. The CDR3 DNA reads TGTGCCAGTACCCCAGGACAGGGGTTTGGCTACACCTTC.

The chain couples TRBV28 to TRBJ2-5; 7 bases map to TRBD1. The J call may be wrong; the DNA end is better matched by TRBJ2-7. Germline V CDR1 and CDR2: MDHEN, SYDVKM. The CDR3 length is 13 residues. CDR3 region: CASSSGQSHEQYF. Written as DNA, the CDR3 is TGTGCCAGCAGTTCGGGACAGAGCCACGAGCAGTACTTC.

DNA for the CDR3: TGTGCCAGCAGTTCGAACCCCGGGACAGGGGGCTTCTCCTACAATGAGCAGTTCTTC. This encodes CASSSNPGTGGFSYNEQFF. The rearrangement uses TRBV28 and TRBJ2-1, with 12 bases matching TRBD1. Germline V CDR1 and CDR2: MDHEN, SYDVKM. CDR3 length: 19 amino acids. After removal of 4 bases from V and 0 bases from J, the junction contained 10 bases not matched to a gene.

This chain links TRBV6-6 with TRBJ1-2; D perhaps matches TRBD1 (6 bases). The CDR3 runs 15 residues. V lost 2 bases, J lost 2 bases, and 12 bases lay in between. Germline V gene sequence: CDR1 MNHNY, CDR2 SVGAGI (reference sequence). Here the CDR3 reads CASSYGGGRNYGYTF. CDR3 coding DNA: TGTGCCAGCAGTTACGGGGGGGGGCGGAACTATGGCTACACCTTC.